This entry features one T cell receptor beta chain sequence. There are 11 residues in the CDR3. Germline V CDR1 and CDR2: GTSNPN, SVGIG (reference sequence). The V end lost 3 bases, the J end lost 6 bases, and 8 bases lay between the germline ends. The record originates from a study of CD8 T cells in Susac syndrome. Random hexamers were used to reverse transcribe about 0.45 to 1 ug of RNA. TCRdb processed the immunoSEQ multiplex PCR reads anew with MiXCR; each CDR3 protein has one entry. Here the sample spans about 120,000 distinct CDR3 sequences, approximately 93% being singletons. The chain employs TRBV30 and TRBJ1-2; weak D call: TRBD1 (5 bases). The TCR originated in a human donor with multiple sclerosis. Sequenced material: CD4+ T cells from PBMCs. CDR3 nucleotide sequence: TGTGCCTGGAGGGAGGGACATGGCTACACCTTC. It translates to CAWREGHGYTF.